This T cell receptor (beta chain) is from a study of T cell repertoires in cytomegalovirus infection. This clonotype was picked up one time. Its antigen is unknown. One entry per CDR3 protein, called by TCRdb with MiXCR from the reads. The sample records 100,000 to 150,000 distinct CDR3 sequences, about 31% being singletons. This CDR3 contains 16 residues. J was trimmed by 0 bases and V by 3 bases; bases with no gene match: 5. Looked up from germline, CDR1 is MNHEY and CDR2 is SMNVEV (reference sequence). This chain joins TRBV27 and TRBJ1-5; TRBD1 aligns across 7 bases. This clonotype was obtained from a human donor in good health (CMV status not recorded). Some clones in this sample may be carry-over from other donors' samples. Sample: CD8+ T cells from cultured PBMCs, taken from culture after CMV antigen stimulation. The CDR3 reads CASSLGTEGSNQPQHF. For the CDR3, the DNA is TGTGCCAGCAGTTTGGGGACAGAGGGTAGCAATCAGCCCCAGCATTTT.